This TCR beta chain was found in a study of shared clonotypes between healthy human individuals. Study findings and constraints: Sampling involved blood alone; tissue repertoires likely differ.

Concerning this clone itself: Its specificity is unknown.

The naive CD8 fraction comprised CD45RO-negative cells positively selected for CCR7 and excluded terminally differentiated effector memory CD45RA+ cells. The method was immunoSEQ multiplex PCR; TCRdb's version includes in-frame clones alone and lacks a portion of them. The table records over 2,000,000 clones, about 94% of them present only once. Input material: naive CD8+ T cells from PBMCs. The sequence was collected from a man younger than 35 in good health. Some clones in this sample may be carry-over from other donors' samples.

DNA for the CDR3: TGCGCCAGCAGCTGGGGGCGGTCTAGCAGCTCCTACGAGCAGTACTTC. Protein: CASSWGRSSSSYEQYF. This sequence joins TRBV5-1 and TRBJ2-7; tentatively, D is TRBD1 (6 bases). This CDR3 has 16 residues. V was trimmed by 3 bases and J by 0 bases, leaving 16 bases between them. The germline V gene has CDR1 SGHRS and CDR2 YFSETQ.